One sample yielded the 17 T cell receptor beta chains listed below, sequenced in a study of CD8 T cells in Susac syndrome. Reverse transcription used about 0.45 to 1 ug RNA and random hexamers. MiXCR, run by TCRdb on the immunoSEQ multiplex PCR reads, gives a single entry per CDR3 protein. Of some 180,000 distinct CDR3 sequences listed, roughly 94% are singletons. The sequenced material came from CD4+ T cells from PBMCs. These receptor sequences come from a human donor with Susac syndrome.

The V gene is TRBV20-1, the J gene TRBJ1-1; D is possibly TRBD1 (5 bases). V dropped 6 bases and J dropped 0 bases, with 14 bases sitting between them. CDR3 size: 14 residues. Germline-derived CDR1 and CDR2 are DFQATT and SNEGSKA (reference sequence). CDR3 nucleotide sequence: TGCAGTGCCAGCCGGGGGGGGATGAACACTGAAGCTTTCTTT. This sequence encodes CSASRGGMNTEAFF.

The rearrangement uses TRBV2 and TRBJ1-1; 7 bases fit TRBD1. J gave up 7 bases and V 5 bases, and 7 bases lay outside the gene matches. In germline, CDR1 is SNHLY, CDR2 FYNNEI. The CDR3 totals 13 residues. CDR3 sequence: CASSRTGTLEAFF. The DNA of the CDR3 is TGTGCCAGCAGTCGGACAGGAACACTTGAAGCTTTCTTT.

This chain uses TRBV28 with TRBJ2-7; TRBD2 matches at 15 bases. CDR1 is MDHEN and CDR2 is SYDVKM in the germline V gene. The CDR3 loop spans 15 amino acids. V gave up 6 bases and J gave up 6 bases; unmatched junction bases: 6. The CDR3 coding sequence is TGTGCCAGCAGATTAAGGACTAGCGGGAGGGTCGAGCAGTACTTC. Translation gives CASRLRTSGRVEQYF.

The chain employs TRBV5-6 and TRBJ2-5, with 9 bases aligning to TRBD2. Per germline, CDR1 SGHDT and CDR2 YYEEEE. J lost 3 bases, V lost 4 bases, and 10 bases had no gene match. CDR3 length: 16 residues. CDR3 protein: CASSTRRRGGEETQYF. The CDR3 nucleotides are TGTGCCAGCAGCACGCGCCGGCGGGGGGGGGAAGAGACCCAGTACTTC.

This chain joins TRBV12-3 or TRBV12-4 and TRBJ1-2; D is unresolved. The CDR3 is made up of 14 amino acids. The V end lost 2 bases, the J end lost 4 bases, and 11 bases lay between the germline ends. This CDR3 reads CASSLISSTYGYTF. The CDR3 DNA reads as TGTGCCAGCAGTTTAATCTCCTCCACCTATGGCTACACCTTC.

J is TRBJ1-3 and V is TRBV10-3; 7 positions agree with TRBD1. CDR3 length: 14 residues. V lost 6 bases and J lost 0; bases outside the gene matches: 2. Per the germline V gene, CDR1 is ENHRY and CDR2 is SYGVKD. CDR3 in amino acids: CAIRGDSSGNTIYF. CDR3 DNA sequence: TGTGCCATCAGAGGGGACAGCTCTGGAAACACCATATATTTT.

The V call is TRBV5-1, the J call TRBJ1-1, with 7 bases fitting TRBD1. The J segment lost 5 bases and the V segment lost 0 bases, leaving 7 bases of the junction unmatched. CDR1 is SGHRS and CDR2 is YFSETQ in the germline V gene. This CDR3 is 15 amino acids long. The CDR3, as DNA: TGCGCCAGCAGCTTGGCCCCTACACAGGGGACTGAAGCTTTCTTT. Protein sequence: CASSLAPTQGTEAFF. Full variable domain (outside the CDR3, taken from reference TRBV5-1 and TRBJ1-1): KAGVTQTPRYLIKTRGQQVTLSCSPISGHRSVSWYQQTPGQGLQFLFEYFSETQRNKGNFPGRFSGRQFSNSRSEMNVSTLELGDSALYLCASSLAPTQGTEAFFGQGTRLTVV.

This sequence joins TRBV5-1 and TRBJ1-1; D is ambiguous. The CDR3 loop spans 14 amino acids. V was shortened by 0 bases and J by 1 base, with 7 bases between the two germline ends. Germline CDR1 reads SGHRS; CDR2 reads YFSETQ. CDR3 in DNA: TGCGCCAGCAGCTTGGTCACCTCGAACACTGAAGCTTTCTTT. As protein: CASSLVTSNTEAFF.

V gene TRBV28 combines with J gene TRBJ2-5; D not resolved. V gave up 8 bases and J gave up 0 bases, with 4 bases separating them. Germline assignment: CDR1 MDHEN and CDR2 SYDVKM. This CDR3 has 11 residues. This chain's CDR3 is CASRYQETQYF. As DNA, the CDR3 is TGTGCCAGCCGCTACCAAGAGACCCAGTACTTC.

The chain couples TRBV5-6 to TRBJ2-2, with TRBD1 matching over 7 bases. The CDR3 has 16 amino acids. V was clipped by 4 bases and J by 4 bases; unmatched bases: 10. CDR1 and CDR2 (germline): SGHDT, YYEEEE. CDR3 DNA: TGTGCCAGCAGCACCGACAGGGATAAGACCACCGGGGAGCTGTTTTTT. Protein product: CASSTDRDKTTGELFF.

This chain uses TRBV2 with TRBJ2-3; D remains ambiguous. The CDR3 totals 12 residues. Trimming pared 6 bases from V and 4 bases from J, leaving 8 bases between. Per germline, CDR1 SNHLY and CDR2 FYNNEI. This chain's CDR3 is CASRRVADTQYF. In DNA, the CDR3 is TGTGCCAGCAGGCGTGTAGCAGATACGCAGTATTTT.

CDR3 in amino acids: CASSDITGGETQYF. Here the CDR3 DNA reads TGTGCCAGTAGTGACATCACAGGGGGAGAGACCCAGTACTTC. The chain is built from TRBV19 and TRBJ2-5; TRBD1 matches at 8 bases. This CDR3 region has 14 residues. Per the germline V gene, CDR1 is LNHDA and CDR2 is SQIVND (reference sequence). The V and J ends lost 5 bases and 4 bases, in that order; junction bases with no gene match: 6.

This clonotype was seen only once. CDR3 in amino acids: CASSRTGWNSPLHF. In DNA form, the CDR3 reads TGTGCCAGCAGCCGGACAGGGTGGAATTCACCCCTCCACTTT. The chain recombines TRBV21-1 with TRBJ1-6; the table's TRBD1 call for D was not verified on the DNA. TRBV21-1 is marked as a pseudogene. The length of the CDR3 is 14 residues.

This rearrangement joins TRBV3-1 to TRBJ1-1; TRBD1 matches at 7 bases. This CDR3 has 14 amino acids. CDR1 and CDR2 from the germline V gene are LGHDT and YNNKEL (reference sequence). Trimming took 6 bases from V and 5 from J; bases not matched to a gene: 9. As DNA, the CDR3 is TGTGCCAGCAGAGACGACACAGGGGTAACTGAAGCTTTCTTT. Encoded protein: CASRDDTGVTEAFF.

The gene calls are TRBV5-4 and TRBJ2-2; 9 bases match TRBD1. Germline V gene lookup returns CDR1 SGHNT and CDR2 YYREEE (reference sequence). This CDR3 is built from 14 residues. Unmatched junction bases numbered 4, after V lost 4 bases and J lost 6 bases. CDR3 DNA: TGTGCCAGCAGCCAACAGGGGGCGGCCGGGGAGCTGTTTTTT. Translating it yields CASSQQGAAGELFF.

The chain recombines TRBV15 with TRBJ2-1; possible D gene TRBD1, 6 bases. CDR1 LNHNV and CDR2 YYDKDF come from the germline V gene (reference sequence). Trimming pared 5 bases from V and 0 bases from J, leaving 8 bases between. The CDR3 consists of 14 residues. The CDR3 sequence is CATSQGSSYNEQFF. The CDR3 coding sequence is TGTGCCACCAGCCAGGGGAGCTCCTACAATGAGCAGTTCTTC.

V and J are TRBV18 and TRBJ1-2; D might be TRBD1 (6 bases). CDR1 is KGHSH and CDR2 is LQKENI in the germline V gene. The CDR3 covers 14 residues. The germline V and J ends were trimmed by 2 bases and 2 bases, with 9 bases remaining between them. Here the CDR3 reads CASSPEGQNYGYTF. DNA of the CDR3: TGTGCCAGCTCACCAGAGGGACAAAACTATGGCTACACCTTC.